This T cell receptor (beta chain) originates from a study of T cell responses to AZD1222 COVID-19 vaccine. Details on this clone: As yet, its antigen is unknown.

V shed 8 bases and J 6 bases; nucleotides not matched to a gene: 8. Germline CDR1 reads KGHDR; CDR2 reads SFDVKD. The CDR3 contains 13 residues. The table came from immunoSEQ multiplex PCR; TCRdb's copy has only in-frame clones and leaves some out. The sample includes around 100,000 clones, 75% to 90% seen only once; the top ten take roughly 22%. Study-level results: Unmutated variant regions reportedly attract nearly half of all spike-specific TCRs. The number of AZD1222 recipients seropositive at baseline was only five or six.

The clonotype originates from an adult in good health. The sample was peripheral blood, taken on day 0 of AZD1222 vaccination. This chain uses TRBV24-1 with TRBJ1-2, with TRBD1 matching 7 bases. CDR3 sequence reads: CATMETGSNGYTF. DNA of the CDR3: TGTGCCACCATGGAGACAGGGTCTAATGGCTACACCTTC.